This paragraph reports one TCR beta chain. There is no known antigen for this receptor. No per-base quality is available; no much larger clone lies one base away. The immunoSEQ Assay, a bias-controlled multiplex PCR, was used to amplify TCRbeta CDR3 regions from genomic DNA. The study's processing was this. Within the assay, amplification of reference gene primers was used to estimate how many nucleated cells each sample contained. To quantify the absolute abundance of each unique TCRbeta CDR3 rearrangement, sequence reads were collapsed and filtered. For each sample, productive Simpson clonality was calculated as the square root of Simpson's diversity index over productive rearrangements. TCRdb stores this immuneACCESS table with in-frame sequences only. Part of the clones is absent; in the studies checked, under half of the shortfall reflects unresolved V genes, and no reason is known for the rest. The V and J calls and clone size are taken from that table; D and trimming were inferred from the DNA. This sample lists approximately 500,000 clones; 70% to 90% were detected once. The ten largest clones capture less than 9.5% of the sample.

The data belong to a study of blood T cell repertoires in COVID-19 (dated by TCRdb to 2019 to 2021). With regard to the full study: Samples from collaborators originated in the United States, Italy and Spain and spanned both the acute and convalescent phases of COVID-19. The samples were drawn from the first 160 participants of the ongoing ImmuneRACE study and from under 1,500 subjects provided by 6 global collaborators. Deeply sampled blood TCRbeta repertoires from subjects exposed to, actively infected with, or recovered from COVID-19 were included in the dataset. Where available, HLA class I and class II types were taken from metadata supplied by the sample provider and were not determined by assay-based typing. The material from the prospective study consisted of cDNA or gDNA derived from T cells, B-cell-depleted T cells, or PBMCs. The sample metadata nearly always contained a de-identified subject ID, COVID-19 status, age in years and sex. The repertoires were released in a freely available public database intended as a resource for research on the immune response to SARS-CoV-2. General findings and caveats noted by the study authors: Clinical and demographic metadata were provided uncurated, with the amount varying by source and participant.

The germline V gene (reference sequence) sets CDR1 to GTSNPN and CDR2 to SVGIG. Including cysteine and phenylalanine, the CDR3 has 15 amino acids. Of the read, only the CDR3 DNA is kept; its 45 bases are in frame from base 1. Deletion took 0 bases off V and 3 bases off J, with a span of 14 bases between the germline ends. At one collaborating source in Seattle, patients were enrolled during active infection and were followed longitudinally through the course of disease. Collaborating institutions collected whole blood in K2EDTA tubes following their own protocols. Collaborator samples were shipped for TCRbeta analysis as frozen whole blood, isolated PBMCs, or DNA extracted from either sample type.

The sequenced material came from peripheral blood. This clonotype was sampled from a woman aged 50 to 65 with COVID-19, enrolled during active disease. This receptor chain uses TRBV30 and TRBJ2-5, and perhaps TRBD1 as D gene, on 6 matching bases. The CDR3 reads CAWSVGGRPKETQYF. The DNA is as follows: TGTGCCTGGAGTGTAGGGGGACGGCCAAAAGAGACCCAGTACTTC.